The T cell receptor (beta chain) under discussion was sequenced for a study of read filtering for tumor transcriptome and immune sequencing. Turning to the study itself: Among patients, roughly 17 were male and 15 or so female, aged roughly 40 to 90 (mean about 71). The study, taken as a whole, reports: Compared with RNA-seq, IR-seq gave much higher clonotype depth and reliability. About four fifths of IR-seq clonotypes had a single read, yet these held around 4% of reads.

The library was built from 400 ng RNA with molecular barcoded adaptors for alpha/delta and beta/gamma chains. TCRdb used MiXCR to reprocess the reads, holding one entry per CDR3 protein. The table records some 130,000 distinct CDR3 sequences, roughly 13% of them present only once. Bone marrow was sampled from every patient at the time of active disease. This clonotype was picked up many times. What it recognizes is unknown. The CDR3 runs 13 residues. V lost 5 bases and J 0 bases, leaving 8 bases between the germline ends. The chain has TRBV12-3 or TRBV12-4 and TRBJ2-7, with D uncertain. This sequence was found in a donor aged 40 or over with multiple myeloma. Sequencing was performed on a population of CD138-negative cells sorted from bone marrow. The CDR3 nucleotides are TGTGCCAGCAGTCTGGGCCTCTCCTACGAGCAGTACTTC. It is translated as CASSLGLSYEQYF.